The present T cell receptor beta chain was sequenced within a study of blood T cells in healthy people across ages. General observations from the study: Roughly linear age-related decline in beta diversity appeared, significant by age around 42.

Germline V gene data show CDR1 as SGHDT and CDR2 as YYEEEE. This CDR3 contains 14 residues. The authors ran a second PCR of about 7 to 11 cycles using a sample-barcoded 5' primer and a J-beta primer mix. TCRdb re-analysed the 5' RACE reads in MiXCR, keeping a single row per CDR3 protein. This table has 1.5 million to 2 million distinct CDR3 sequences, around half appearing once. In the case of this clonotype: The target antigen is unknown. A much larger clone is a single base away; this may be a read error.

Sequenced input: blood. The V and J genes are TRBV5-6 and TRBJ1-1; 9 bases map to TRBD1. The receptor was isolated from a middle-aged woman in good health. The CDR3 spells CASSPGTGNTGAFF. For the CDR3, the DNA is TGTGCCAGCAGCCCCGGGACAGGGAACACTGGAGCTTTCTTT.